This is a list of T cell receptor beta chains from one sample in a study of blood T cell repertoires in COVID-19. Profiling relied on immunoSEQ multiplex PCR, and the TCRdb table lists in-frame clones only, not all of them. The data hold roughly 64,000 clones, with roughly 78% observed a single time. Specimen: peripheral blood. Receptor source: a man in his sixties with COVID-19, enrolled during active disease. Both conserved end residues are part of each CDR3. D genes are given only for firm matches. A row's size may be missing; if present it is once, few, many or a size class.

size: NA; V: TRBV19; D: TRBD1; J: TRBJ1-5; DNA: TGTGCCAGTTCGGGACAGGGGAACAATCAGCCCCAGCATTTT; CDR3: CASSGQGNNQPQHF
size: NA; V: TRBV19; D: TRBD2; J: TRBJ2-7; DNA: TGTGCCAGTAGTATGCTAGCGGGCTCCTACGAGCAGTACTTC; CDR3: CASSMLAGSYEQYF
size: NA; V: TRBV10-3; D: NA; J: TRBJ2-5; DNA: TGTGCCATCAGTGATTTTGGGGAGTACCAAGAGACCCAGTACTTC; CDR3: CAISDFGEYQETQYF
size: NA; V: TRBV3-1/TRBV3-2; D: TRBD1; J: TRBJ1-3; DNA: TGTGCCAGCAGCCGCCAGGGGGCTGGAAACACCATATATTTT; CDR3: CASSRQGAGNTIYF
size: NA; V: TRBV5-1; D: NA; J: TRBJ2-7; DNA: TGCGCCAGCAGCTTAAGGGGCCTCGGTGGGGGGTCCTACGAGCAGTACTTC; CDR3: CASSLRGLGGGSYEQYF
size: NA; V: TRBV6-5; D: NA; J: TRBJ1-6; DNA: TGTGCCAGCAGTTACGCCTCAGGGTCACCCCTCCACTTT; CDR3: CASSYASGSPLHF
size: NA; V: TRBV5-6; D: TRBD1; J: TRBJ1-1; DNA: TGTGCCAGCAGCTTGGTAAGGCAGGGGGCGGACACTGAAGCTTTCTTT; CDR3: CASSLVRQGADTEAFF
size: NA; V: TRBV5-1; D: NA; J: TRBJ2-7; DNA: TGCGCCAGCAGCTTGTTCAGTTCCTACGAGCAGTACTTC; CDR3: CASSLFSSYEQYF
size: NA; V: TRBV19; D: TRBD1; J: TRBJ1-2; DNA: TGTGCCAGTAGAGACGACAGGGGTGATGGCTACACCTTC; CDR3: CASRDDRGDGYTF
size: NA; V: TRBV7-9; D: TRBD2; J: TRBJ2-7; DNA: TGTGCCAGCAGTTCAACCGGGACTAGCGGGTACTACGAGCAGTACTTC; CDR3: CASSSTGTSGYYEQYF
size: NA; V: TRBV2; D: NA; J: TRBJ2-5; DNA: TGTGCCAGCAGTGGGGCCCATCACCAAGAGACCCAGTACTTC; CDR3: CASSGAHHQETQYF
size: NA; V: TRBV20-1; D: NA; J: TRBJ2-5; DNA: TGCAGATCGGGTGAGACCCAGTACTTC; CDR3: CRSGETQYF
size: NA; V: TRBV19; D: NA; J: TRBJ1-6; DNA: TGTGCCAGTAGTATAGGGGCGGGAGGGACCCCACCCCTCCACTTT; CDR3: CASSIGAGGTPPLHF
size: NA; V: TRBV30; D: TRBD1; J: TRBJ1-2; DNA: TGTGCCTTAAGATTAGGACAGGGCGGACGCTACACCTTC; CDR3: CALRLGQGGRYTF
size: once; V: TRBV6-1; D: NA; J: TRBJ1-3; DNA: TGTGCCAGCAGCCGAGGGAGCTCTGGAAACACCATATATTTT; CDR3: CASSRGSSGNTIYF
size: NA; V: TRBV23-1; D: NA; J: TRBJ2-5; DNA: TGCGCCAGCAGCCTAGCAGGAGTCCAAGAGACCCAGTACTTC; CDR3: CASSLAGVQETQYF
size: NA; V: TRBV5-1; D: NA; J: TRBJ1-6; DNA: TGCGCCAGCAGCTTGTCCGGCCCAGGGAATAATTCACCCCTCCACTTT; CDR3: CASSLSGPGNNSPLHF
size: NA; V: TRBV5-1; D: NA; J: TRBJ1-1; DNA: TGCGCCAGCAGCTTTAACAGCTTCAACACTGAAGCTTTCTTT; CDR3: CASSFNSFNTEAFF
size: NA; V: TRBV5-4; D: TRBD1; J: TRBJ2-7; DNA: TGTGCCAGCAGCTTGGCGGGACAGGGGGCCGAGCAGTACTTC; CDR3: CASSLAGQGAEQYF
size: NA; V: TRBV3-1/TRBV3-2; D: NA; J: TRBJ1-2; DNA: TGTGCCAGCAGCCAATCTGGACAGACGTATGGCTACACCTTC; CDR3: CASSQSGQTYGYTF
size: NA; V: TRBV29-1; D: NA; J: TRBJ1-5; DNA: TGCAGCGTTGAGGGAGGGCAAGGACAGCCCCAGCATTTT; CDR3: CSVEGGQGQPQHF
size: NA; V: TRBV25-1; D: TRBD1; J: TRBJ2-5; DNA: TGTGCCAGCAGTGACTGGGGACAGGCGATCGAAGAGACCCAGTACTTC; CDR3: CASSDWGQAIEETQYF
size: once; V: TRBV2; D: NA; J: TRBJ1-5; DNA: TGTGCCAGCAGCCGAGATGAATGGCCCCAGCATTTT; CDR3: CASSRDEWPQHF
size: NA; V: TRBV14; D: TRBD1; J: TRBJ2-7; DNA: TGTGCCAGCAGCCGCCCGACCGGGACAGGTGACTACGAGCAGTACTTC; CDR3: CASSRPTGTGDYEQYF
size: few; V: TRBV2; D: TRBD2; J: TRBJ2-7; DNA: TGTGCCAGCAGTGACATAGCGGGAGGGCCCGAGCAGTACTTC; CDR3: CASSDIAGGPEQYF
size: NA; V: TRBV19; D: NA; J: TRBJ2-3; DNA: TGTGCCAGTAGTGAGCAGGTACTGGGAGGATTAACGGCAGATACGCAGTATTTT; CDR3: CASSEQVLGGLTADTQYF
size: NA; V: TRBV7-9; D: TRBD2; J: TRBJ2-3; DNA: TGTGCCAGCAGCTCACCCCCGGGGGGGGGCACAGATACGCAGTATTTT; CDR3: CASSSPPGGGTDTQYF
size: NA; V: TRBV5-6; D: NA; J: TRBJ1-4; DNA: TGTGCCAGCAGCTCGTCACAGGGAGGGAACGAAAAACTGTTTTTT; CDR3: CASSSSQGGNEKLFF
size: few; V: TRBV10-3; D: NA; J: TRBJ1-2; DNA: TGTGCCACCGGCCCCGGGTTGCGCGGCTACACCTTC; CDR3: CATGPGLRGYTF
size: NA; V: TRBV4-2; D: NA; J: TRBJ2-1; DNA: TGTGCCAGCAGCCGAGGACCGGGACAGGGAGGATTGGCGGGAGGGTACAATGAGCAGTTCTTC; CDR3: CASSRGPGQGGLAGGYNEQFF
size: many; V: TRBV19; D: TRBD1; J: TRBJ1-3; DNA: TGTGCCAGTATGCCCCAGGGGGGTGTGTACACCATATATTTT; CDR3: CASMPQGGVYTIYF
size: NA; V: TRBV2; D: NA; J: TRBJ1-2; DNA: TGTGCCACCCGGGGAGCTGGGGGCGTCGGCTACACCTTC; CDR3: CATRGAGGVGYTF
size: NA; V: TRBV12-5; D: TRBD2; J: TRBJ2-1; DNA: TGTGCTAGTGGTTTGGTACTGGAGCGGGAGCGAAATGAGCAGTTCTTC; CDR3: CASGLVLERERNEQFF
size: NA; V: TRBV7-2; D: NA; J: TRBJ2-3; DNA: TGTGCCAGCAGGTCGGGACTCTCGACAGATACGCAGTATTTT; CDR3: CASRSGLSTDTQYF
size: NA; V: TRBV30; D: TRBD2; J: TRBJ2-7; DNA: TGTGCCTGGAGTGTTCTAGCGGGCACCTCCTACGAGCAGTACTTC; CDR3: CAWSVLAGTSYEQYF
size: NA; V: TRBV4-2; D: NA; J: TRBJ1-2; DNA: TGTGCCAGCAGCCAAGATCCCCTCTATGGCTACACCTTC; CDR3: CASSQDPLYGYTF
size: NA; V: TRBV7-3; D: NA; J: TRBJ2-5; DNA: TGTGCCAGCAGCTTTTTACAGGGCGAGACCCAGTACTTC; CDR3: CASSFLQGETQYF
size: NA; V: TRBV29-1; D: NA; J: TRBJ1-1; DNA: TGCAGCGTTTACGACAGCCAAGCTTTCTTT; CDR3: CSVYDSQAFF
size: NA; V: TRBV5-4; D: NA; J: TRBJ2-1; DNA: TGTGCCAGCAGCGAAAGGACGGGGGTAGGGCAGTTCTTC; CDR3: CASSERTGVGQFF
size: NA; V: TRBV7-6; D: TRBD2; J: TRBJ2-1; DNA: TGTGCCAGCAGCGCAGAGACTAGCGGGAGACTTGGGTACAATGAGCAGTTCTTC; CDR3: CASSAETSGRLGYNEQFF
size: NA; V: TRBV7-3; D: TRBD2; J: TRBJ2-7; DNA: TGTGCCAGCAGACCGAACAGCGGGGGGAATTACGAGCAGTACTTC; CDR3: CASRPNSGGNYEQYF
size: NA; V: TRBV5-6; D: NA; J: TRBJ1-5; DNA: TGTGCCAGCAGCTTTGGTGGGGCTCATCAGCCCCAGCATTTT; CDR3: CASSFGGAHQPQHF
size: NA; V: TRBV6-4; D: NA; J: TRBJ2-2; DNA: TGTGCCAGCAGTGTCGAGGGAGGTATGAGAACCGGGGAGCTGTTTTTT; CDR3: CASSVEGGMRTGELFF
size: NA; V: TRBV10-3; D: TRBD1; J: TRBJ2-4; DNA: TGTGCCATCAGCCGGTGGGACGGGGACAGAAACATTCAGTACTTC; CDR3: CAISRWDGDRNIQYF
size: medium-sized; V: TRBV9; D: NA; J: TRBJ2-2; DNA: TGTGCCAGCAGCGTAGCTAGCGCCGGGGAGCTGTTTTTT; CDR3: CASSVASAGELFF
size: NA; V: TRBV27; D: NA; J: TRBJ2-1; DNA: TGTGCCAGCAGTTCCCGGATCCGAACTATAGCGGAGAGCTCCTACAATGAGCAGTTCTTC; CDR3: CASSSRIRTIAESSYNEQFF
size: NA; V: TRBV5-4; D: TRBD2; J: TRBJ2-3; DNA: TGTGCCAGCAGCTTGGCGAGCGGGGAGAGCACAGATACGCAGTATTTT; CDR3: CASSLASGESTDTQYF
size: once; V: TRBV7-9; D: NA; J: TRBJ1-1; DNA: TGTGCCAGCAGCTTAGGTCCCCTCAGCACTGAAGCTTTCTTT; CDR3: CASSLGPLSTEAFF
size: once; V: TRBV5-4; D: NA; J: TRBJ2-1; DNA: TGTGCCAGCAGCCCAGACGGGAATGAGCAGTTCTTC; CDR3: CASSPDGNEQFF
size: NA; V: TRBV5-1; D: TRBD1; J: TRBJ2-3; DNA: TGCGCCAGCAGCTCGGAGGACAGGGGCACAGATACGCAGTATTTT; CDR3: CASSSEDRGTDTQYF
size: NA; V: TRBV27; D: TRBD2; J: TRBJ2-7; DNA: TGTGCCAGCAGAGAGACTAGCGGGAGATACTACGAGCAGTACTTC; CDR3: CASRETSGRYYEQYF
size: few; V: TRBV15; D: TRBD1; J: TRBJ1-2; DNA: TGTGCCACTAGGGACAGCGGCTATTATGGCTACACCTTC; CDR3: CATRDSGYYGYTF
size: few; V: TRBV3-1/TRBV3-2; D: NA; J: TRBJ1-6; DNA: TGTGCCAGCAGCCAAGGGGGGAGGGATAATTCACCCCTCCACTTT; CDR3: CASSQGGRDNSPLHF
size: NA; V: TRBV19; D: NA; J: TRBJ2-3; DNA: TGTGCCAGTAGTATACAATTAGCGGCGGGAAGCACAGATACGCAGTATTTT; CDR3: CASSIQLAAGSTDTQYF
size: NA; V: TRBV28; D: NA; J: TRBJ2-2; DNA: TGTGCCAGCAGTTTGGGGGCCGCGAACACCGGGGAGCTGTTTTTT; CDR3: CASSLGAANTGELFF
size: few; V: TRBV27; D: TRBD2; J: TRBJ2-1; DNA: TGTGCCAGCAGTTTATCTAGCGGGAGAGTAAATGAGCAGTTCTTC; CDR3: CASSLSSGRVNEQFF